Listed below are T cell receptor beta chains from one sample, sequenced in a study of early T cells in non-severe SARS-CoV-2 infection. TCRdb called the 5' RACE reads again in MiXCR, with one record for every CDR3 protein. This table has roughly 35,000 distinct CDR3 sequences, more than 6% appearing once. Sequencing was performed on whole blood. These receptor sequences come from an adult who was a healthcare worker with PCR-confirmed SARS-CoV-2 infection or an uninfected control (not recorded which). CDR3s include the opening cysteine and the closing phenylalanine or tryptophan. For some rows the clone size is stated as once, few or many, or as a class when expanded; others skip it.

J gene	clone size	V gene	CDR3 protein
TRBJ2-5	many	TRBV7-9	CASSPYGVETQYF
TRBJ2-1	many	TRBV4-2	CASSLSPGQGYNEQFF
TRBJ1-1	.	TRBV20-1	CSGVRNTEAFF
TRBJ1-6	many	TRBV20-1	CSARSSTGLPESSPLHF
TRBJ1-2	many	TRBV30	CAWNYGTGPNYGYTF
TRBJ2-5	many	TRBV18	CASSPSKRENGTQYF
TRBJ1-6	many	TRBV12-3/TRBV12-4	CASSPRAGQIYNSPLHF
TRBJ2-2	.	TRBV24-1	CATRDLRTGELFF
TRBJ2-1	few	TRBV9	CASSGILGNEQFF
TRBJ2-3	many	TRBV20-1	CSASRAGSTDTQYF
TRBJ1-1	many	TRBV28	CASSPYATVMNTEAFF
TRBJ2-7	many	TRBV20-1	CSARLTASYEQYF
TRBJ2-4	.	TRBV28	CASFPGGRAWGKNIQDF
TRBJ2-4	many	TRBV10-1	CASTSASAKNIQYF
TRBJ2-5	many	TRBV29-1	CSVEGNQETQYF
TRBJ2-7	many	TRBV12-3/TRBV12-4	CASRPGVGGSTTQYF
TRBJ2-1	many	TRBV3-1	CASSQVPLARNEQFF
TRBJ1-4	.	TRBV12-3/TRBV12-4	CASTIVDRGKLFF
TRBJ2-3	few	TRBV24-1	CATSDLSGLAETDTQYF
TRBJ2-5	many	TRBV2	CASLSTGAVETQYF
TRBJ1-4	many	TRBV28	CASLRRGVGRLFF
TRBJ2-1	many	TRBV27	CASSRDSPTVNEQFF
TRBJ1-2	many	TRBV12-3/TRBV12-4	CASRHYPSGQTNYGYTF
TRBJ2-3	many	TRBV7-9	CASSLGGGKNTDTQYF
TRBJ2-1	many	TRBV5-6	CASSWRLAGALNEQFF
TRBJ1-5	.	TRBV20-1	CSAAGGGNQPQHF
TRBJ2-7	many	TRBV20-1	CSARVKREKQYF
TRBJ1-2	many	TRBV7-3	CASSLTPGGDYYGYTF
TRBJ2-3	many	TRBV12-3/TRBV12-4	CASTDPGQPWDTQYF
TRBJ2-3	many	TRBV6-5	CASTREDTQYF
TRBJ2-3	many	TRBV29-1	CSVLRGTDTQYF
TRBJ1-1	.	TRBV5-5	CASSLTVAPSEAFF
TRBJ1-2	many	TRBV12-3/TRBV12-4	CASSPARTGVKYGYTF
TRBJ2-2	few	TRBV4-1	CASSPRTPVSINTGELFF
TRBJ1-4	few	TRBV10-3	CAISEKMAGRYEKLFF
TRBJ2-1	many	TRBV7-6	CASSHDRRGQFF
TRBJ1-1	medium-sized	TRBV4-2	CASSQETGKGKAEAFF
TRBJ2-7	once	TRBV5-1	CASSFGLAAYEQYF
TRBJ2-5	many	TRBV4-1	CASSQVPGGGPGETQYF
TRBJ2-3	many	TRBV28	CASTLGLAGETDTQYF
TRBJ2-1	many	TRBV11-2	CASSYKLAGANEQFF
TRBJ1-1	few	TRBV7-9	CASSSPGEAFF
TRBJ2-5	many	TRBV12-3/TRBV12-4	CASTRKNRASQETQYF
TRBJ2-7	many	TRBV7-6	CASSLAASYEQYF
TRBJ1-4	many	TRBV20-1	CSAGSVATNEKLFF
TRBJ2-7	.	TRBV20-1	CSAEGLSYEQYF
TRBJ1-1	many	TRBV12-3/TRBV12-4	CASSLRSLWGTEAFF
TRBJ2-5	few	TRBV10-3	CATRSSGQEETQYF
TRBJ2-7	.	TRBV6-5	CASSYSPSGEGDYEQYF
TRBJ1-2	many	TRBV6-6	CASSRLGGDAYGYTF
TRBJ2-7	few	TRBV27	CASSTRVVANTYYEQYF
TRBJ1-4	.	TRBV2	CAISGGGTLFF
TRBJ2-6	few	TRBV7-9	CASSVRAGANSGANVLTF
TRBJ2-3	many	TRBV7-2	CASSSLPSSFSTDTQYF
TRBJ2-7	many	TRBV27	CASSLAGGTSYEQYF
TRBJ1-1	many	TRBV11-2	CASSLERVGYTEAFF
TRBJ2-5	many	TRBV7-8	CASSFWRGETQYF
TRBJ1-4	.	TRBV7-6	CASSSLSWELFF
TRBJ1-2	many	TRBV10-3	CATQDRGAGYTF